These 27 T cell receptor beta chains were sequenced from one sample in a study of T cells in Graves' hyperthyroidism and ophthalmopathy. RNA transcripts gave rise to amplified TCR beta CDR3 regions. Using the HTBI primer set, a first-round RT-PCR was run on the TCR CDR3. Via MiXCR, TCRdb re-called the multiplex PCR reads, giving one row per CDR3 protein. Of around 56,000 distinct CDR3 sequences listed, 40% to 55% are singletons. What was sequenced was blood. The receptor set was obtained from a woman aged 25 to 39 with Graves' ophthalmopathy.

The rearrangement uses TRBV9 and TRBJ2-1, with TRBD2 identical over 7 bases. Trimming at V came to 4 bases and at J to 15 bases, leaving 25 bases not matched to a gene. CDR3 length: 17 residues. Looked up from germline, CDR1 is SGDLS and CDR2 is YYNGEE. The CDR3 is CASSQDRTLEERGKRFF. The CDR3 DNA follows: TGTGCCAGCAGCCAAGATCGGACCCTCGAGGAGCGGGGAAAGCGGTTCTTC.

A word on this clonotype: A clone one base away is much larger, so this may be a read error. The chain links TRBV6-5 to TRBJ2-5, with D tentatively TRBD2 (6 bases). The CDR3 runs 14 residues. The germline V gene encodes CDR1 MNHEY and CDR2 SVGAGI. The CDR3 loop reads CASGYLGEEGTQYF. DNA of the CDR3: TGTGCCAGCGGTTACTTGGGGGAGGAAGGGACCCAGTACTTC.

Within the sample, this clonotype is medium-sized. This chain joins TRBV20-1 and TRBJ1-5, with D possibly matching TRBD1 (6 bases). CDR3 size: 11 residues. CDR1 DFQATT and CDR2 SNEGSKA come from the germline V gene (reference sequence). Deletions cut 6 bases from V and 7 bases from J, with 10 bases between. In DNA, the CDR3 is TGCAGTGCCAAGCAGGGGCAGCCCCAGCATTTT. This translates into CSAKQGQPQHF.

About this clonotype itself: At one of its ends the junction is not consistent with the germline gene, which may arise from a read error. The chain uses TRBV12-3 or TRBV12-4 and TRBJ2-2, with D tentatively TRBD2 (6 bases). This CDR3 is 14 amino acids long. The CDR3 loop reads CASSFGGNTGELSW. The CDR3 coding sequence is TGTGCCAGCAGTTTCGGGGGAAACACCGGGGAGCTGTCTTGG.

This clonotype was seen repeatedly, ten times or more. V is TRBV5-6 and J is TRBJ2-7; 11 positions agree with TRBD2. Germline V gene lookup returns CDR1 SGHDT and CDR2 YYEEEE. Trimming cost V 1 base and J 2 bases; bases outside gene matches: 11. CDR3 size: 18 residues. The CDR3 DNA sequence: TGTGCCAGCAGCTTGAGGGTAGCGGGAGGGGGAAGAGCCTACGAGCAGTACTTC. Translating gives CASSLRVAGGGRAYEQYF. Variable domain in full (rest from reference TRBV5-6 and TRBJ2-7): DAGVTQSPTHLIKTRGQQVTLRCSPKSGHDTVSWYQQALGQGPQFIFQYYEEEERQRGNFPDRFSGHQFPNYSSELNVNALLLGDSALYLCASSLRVAGGGRAYEQYFGPGTRLTVT.

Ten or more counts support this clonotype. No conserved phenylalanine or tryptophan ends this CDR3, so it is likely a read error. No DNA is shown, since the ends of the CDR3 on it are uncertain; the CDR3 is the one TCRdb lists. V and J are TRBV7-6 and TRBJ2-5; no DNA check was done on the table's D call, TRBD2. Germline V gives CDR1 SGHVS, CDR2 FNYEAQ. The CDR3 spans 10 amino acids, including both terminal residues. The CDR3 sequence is CASSLAMLAG.

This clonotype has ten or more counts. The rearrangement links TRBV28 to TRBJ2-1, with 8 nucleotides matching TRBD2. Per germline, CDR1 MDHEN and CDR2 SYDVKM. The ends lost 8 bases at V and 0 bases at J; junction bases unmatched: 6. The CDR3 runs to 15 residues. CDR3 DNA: TGTGCCAGCCGTAGCGGGGACCCCTCCTACAATGAGCAGTTCTTC. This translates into CASRSGDPSYNEQFF.

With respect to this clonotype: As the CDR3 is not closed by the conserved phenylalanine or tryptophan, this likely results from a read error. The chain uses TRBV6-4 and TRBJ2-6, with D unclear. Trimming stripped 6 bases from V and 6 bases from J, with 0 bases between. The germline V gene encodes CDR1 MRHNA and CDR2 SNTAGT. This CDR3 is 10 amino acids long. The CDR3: CASRANVLTC. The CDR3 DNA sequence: TGTGCCAGCAGGGCCAACGTCCTGACTTGC.

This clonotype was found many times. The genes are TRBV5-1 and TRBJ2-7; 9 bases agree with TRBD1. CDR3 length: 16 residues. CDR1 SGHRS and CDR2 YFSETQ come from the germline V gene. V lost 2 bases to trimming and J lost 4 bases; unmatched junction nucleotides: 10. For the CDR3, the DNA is TGCGCCAGCAGCTTATCCGCCGGGACAGGGACATACGAGCAGTACTTC. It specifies CASSLSAGTGTYEQYF. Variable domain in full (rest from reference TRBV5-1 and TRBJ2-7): KAGVTQTPRYLIKTRGQQVTLSCSPISGHRSVSWYQQTPGQGLQFLFEYFSETQRNKGNFPGRFSGRQFSNSRSEMNVSTLELGDSALYLCASSLSAGTGTYEQYFGPGTRLTVT.

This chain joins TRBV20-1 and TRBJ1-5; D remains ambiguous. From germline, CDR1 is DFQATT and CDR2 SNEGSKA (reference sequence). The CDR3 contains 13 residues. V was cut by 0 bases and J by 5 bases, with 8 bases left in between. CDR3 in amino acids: CSARDPGYQPQHF. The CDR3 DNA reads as TGCAGTGCTAGAGATCCGGGGTATCAGCCCCAGCATTTT.

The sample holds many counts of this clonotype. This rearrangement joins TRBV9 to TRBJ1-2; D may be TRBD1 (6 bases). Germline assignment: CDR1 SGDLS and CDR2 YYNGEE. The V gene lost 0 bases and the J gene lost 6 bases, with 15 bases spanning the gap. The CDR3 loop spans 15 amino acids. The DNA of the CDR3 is TGTGCCAGCAGCGTAGATTCAGGGGCCAACAATGGCTACACCTTC. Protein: CASSVDSGANNGYTF.

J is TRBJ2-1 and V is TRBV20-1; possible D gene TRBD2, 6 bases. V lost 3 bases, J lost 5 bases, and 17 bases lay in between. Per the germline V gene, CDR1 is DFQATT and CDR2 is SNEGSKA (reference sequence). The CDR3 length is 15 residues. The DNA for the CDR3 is TGCAGTGCTAGGGGGCCGGGTGGAGGGCACAATGAGCAGTTCTTC. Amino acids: CSARGPGGGHNEQFF.

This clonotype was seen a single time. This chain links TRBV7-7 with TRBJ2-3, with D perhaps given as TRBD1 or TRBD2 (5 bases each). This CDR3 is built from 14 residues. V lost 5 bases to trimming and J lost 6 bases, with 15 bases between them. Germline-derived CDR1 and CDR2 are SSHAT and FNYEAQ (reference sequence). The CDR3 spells CASSPQLWGDTQYF. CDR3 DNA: TGTGCCAGCAGCCCACAACTGTGGGGGGATACGCAGTATTTT.

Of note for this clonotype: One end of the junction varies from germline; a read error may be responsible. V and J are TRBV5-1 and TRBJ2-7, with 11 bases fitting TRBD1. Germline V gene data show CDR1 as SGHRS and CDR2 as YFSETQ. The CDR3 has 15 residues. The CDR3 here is CASSSAGTGGYEQYF. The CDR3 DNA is TGTGCCAGCAGCTCCGCCGGGACAGGGGGTTACGAGCAGTACTTC.

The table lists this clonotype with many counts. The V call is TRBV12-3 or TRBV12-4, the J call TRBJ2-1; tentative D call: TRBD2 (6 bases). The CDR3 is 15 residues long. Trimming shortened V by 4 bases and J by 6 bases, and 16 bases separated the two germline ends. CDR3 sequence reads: CASSSGTPGFNEQFF. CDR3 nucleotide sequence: TGTGCCAGCAGTTCCGGGACTCCAGGATTCAATGAGCAGTTCTTC.

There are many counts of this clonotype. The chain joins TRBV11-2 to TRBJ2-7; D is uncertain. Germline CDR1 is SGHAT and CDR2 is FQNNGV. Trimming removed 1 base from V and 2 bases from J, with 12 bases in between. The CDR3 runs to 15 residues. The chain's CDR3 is CASSLGLAGAYEQYF. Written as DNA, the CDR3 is TGTGCCAGCAGCTTAGGCTTAGCTGGCGCCTACGAGCAGTACTTC.

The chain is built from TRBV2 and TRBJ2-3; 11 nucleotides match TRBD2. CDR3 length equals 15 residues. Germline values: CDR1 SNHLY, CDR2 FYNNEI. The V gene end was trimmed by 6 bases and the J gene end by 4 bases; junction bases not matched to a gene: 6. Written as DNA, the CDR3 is TGTGCCAGCAGCCTAGCGGGAGGCAGGCCAGATACGCAGTATTTT. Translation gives CASSLAGGRPDTQYF. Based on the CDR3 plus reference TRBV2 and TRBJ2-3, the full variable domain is EPEVTQTPSHQVTQMGQEVILRCVPISNHLYFYWYRQILGQKVEFLVSFYNNEISEKSEIFDDQFSVERPDGSNFTLKIRSTKLEDSAMYFCASSLAGGRPDTQYFGPGTRLTVL.

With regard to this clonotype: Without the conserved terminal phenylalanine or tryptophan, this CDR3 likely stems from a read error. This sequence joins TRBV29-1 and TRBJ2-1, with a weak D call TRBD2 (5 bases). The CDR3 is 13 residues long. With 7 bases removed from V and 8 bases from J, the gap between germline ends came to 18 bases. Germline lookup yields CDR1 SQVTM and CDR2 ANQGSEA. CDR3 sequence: CSGSKEGYDEQFL. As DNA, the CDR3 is TGCAGCGGGTCAAAAGAGGGATACGATGAGCAGTTCCTC.

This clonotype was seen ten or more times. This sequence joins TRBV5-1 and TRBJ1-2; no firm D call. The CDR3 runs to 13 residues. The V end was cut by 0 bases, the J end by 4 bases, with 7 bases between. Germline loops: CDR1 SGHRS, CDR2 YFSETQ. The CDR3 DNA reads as TGCGCCAGCAGCTTGGGATCCTTCTATGGCTACACCTTC. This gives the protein CASSLGSFYGYTF.

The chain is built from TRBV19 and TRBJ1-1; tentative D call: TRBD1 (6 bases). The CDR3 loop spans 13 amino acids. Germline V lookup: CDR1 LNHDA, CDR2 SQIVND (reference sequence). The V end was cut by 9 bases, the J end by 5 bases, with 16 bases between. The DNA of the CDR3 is TGTGCCAGCACAGGGAGGCTAGGGACTGAAGCTTTCTTT. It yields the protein CASTGRLGTEAFF.

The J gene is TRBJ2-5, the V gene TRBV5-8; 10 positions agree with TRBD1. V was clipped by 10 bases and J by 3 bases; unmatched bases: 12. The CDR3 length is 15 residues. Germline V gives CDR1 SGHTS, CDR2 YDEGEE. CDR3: CACTPAGQGEETQYF. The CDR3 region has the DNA TGTGCCTGCACCCCGGCCGGACAGGGGGAAGAGACCCAGTACTTC.

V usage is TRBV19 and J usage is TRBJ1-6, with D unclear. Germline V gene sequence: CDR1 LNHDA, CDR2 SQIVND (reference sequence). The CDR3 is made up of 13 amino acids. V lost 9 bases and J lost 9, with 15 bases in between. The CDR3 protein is CASQRDSGSPLHF. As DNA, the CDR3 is TGTGCCAGCCAGAGGGATTCGGGTTCACCCCTCCACTTT. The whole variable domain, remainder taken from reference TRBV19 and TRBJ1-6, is DGGITQSPKYLFRKEGQNVTLSCEQNLNHDAMYWYRQDPGQGLRLIYYSQIVNDFQKGDIAEGYSVSREKKESFPLTVTSAQKNPTAFYLCASQRDSGSPLHFGNGTRLTVT.

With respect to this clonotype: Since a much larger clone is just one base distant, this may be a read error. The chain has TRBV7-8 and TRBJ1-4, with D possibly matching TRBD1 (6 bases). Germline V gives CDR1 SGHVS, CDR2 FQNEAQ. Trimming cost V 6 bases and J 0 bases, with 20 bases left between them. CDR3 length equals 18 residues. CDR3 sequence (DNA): TGTGCCAGCAGGCAAGAAGGGGGGGCGGGGGCAACTAATGAAAAACTGTTTTTT. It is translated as CASRQEGGAGATNEKLFF.

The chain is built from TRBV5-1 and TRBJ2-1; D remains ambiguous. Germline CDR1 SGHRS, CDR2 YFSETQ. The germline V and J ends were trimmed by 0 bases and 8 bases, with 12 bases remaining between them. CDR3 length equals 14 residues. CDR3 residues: CASSLAVAGDEQFF. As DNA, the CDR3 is TGCGCCAGCAGCTTGGCCGTGGCTGGGGATGAGCAGTTCTTC.

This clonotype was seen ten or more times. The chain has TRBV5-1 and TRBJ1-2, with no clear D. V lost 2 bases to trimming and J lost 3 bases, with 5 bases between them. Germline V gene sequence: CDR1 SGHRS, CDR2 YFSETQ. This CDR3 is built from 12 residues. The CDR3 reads CASSFGDYGYTF. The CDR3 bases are TGCGCCAGCAGCTTTGGAGACTATGGCTACACCTTC.

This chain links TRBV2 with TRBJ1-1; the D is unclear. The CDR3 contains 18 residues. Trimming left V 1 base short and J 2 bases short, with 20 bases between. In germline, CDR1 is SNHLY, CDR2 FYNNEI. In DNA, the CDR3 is TGTGCCAGCAGTGAAGTGCCTAGCGGGAGGGCGTATAACACTGAAGCTTTCTTT. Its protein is CASSEVPSGRAYNTEAFF.

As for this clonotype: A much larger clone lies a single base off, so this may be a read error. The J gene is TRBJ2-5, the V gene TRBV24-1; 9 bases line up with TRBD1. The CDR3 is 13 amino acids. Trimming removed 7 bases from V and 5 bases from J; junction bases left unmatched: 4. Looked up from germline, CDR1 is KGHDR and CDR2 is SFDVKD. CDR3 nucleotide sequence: TGTGCCACCAGGAGACAGGGGGATGAGACCCAGTACTTC. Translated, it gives CATRRQGDETQYF.